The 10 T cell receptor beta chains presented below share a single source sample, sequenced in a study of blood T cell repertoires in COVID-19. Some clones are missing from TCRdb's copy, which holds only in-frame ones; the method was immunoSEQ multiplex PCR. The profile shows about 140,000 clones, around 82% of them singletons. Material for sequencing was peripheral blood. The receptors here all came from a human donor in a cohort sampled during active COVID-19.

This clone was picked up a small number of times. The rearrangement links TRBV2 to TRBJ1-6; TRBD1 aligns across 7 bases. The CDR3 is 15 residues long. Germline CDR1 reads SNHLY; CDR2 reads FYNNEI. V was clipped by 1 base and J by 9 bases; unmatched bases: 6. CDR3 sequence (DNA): TGTGCCAGCAGTGAAGACGACAGGGCGATTTCACCCCTCCACTTT. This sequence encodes CASSEDDRAISPLHF.

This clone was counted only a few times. This CDR3 is CASSFRETNEKLFF. The CDR3 bases are TGTGCCAGCAGCTTTAGAGAAACTAATGAAAAACTGTTTTTT. The J gene is TRBJ1-4, the V gene TRBV7-9; D call uncertain. Trimming took 3 bases from V and 1 from J, leaving 6 bases between them. In germline, CDR1 is SEHNR, CDR2 FQNEAQ (reference sequence). CDR3 length: 14 residues. The whole variable domain, remainder taken from reference TRBV7-9 and TRBJ1-4, is DTGVSQNPRHKITKRGQNVTFRCDPISEHNRLYWYRQTLGQGPEFLTYFQNEAQLEKSRLLSDRFSAERPKGSFSTLEIQRTEQGDSAMYLCASSFRETNEKLFFGSGTQLSVL.

The CDR3 spells CASSFPAGLNTEAFF. The CDR3 DNA reads TGTGCCAGCAGCTTTCCGGCGGGGTTGAACACTGAAGCTTTCTTT. The chain recombines TRBV7-9 with TRBJ1-1; D is uncertain. The CDR3 has 15 residues. Germline V gene data show CDR1 as SEHNR and CDR2 as FQNEAQ (reference sequence). Trimming removed 3 bases at V and 0 bases at J, with 11 bases between. The whole variable domain, remainder taken from reference TRBV7-9 and TRBJ1-1, is DTGVSQNPRHKITKRGQNVTFRCDPISEHNRLYWYRQTLGQGPEFLTYFQNEAQLEKSRLLSDRFSAERPKGSFSTLEIQRTEQGDSAMYLCASSFPAGLNTEAFFGQGTRLTVV.

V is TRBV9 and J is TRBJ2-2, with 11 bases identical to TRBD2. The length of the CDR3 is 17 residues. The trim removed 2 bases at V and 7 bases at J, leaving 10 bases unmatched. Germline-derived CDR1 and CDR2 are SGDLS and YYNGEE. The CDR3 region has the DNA TGTGCCAGCAGCGTCTTAGCGGGGGGGCAATTGGTCGGGGAGCTGTTTTTT. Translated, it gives CASSVLAGGQLVGELFF.

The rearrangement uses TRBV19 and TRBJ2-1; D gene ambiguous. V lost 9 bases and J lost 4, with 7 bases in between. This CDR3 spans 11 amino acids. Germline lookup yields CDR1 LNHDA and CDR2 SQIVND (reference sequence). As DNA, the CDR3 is TGTGCCAGCTCGTCGTACAATGAGCAGTTCTTC. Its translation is CASSSYNEQFF.

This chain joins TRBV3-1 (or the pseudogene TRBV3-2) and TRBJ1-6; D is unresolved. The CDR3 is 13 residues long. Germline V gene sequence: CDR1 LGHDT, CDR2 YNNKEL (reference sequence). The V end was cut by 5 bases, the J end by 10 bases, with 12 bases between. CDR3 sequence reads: CASSLKVGSPLHF. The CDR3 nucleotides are TGTGCCAGCAGCTTGAAGGTGGGCTCACCCCTCCACTTT.

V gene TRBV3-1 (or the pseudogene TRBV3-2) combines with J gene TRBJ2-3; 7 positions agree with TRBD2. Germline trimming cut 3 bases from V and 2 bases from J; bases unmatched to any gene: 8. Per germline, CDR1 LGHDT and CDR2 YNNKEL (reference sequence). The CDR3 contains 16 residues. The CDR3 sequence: CASSQSGVSPTDTQYF. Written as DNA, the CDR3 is TGTGCCAGCAGCCAGAGCGGGGTTTCTCCCACAGATACGCAGTATTTT.

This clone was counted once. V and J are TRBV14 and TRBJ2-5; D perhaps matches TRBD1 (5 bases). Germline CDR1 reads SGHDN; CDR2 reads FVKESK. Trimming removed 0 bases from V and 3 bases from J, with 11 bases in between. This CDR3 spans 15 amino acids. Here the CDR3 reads CASSQDRGREETQYF. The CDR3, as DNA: TGTGCCAGCAGCCAAGATAGAGGCAGGGAAGAGACCCAGTACTTC.

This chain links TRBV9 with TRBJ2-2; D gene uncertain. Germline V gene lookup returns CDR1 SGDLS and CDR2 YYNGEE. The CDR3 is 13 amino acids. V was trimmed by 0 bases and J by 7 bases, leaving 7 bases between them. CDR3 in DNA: TGTGCCAGCAGCGTAGCTACGGGCGGGGAGCTGTTTTTT. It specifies CASSVATGGELFF. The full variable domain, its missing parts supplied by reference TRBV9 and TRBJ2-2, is DSGVTQTPKHLITATGQRVTLRCSPRSGDLSVYWYQQSLDQGLQFLIQYYNGEERAKGNILERFSAQQFPDLHSELNLSSLELGDSALYFCASSVATGGELFFGEGSRLTVL.

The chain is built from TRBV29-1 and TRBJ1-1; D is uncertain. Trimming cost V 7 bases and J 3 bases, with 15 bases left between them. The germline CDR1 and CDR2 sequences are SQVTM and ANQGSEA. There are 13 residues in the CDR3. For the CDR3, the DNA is TGCAGCGCCCTTCCGAGAGTCGACACTGAAGCTTTCTTT. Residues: CSALPRVDTEAFF.